This T cell receptor beta chain is from a study of vaccination effects on CD4 cells after COVID-19. Viral peptide pools were used in the ViraFEST assay to expand antigen-specific CD4+ T cells, and sequencing came afterward. A 10-day culture period preceded the isolation of CD4+ T cells. No vaccinee had earlier SARS-CoV-2 infection, and nucleocapsid antibodies were negative. About this clone itself: Its target is unknown.

The CDR3 loop spans 13 amino acids. In germline, CDR1 is WNHNN, CDR2 SYGVQD (reference sequence). V was cut by 4 bases and J by 6 bases, with 12 bases left in between. The protocol was immunoSEQ multiplex PCR, while the TCRdb copy is restricted to in-frame clones and leaves out a portion. Of tens of thousands of clones listed, under 80% were seen once; the top ten hold more than 9%. This sequence originates from a human donor who received a COVID-19 vaccine. This specimen was CD4+ T cells from PBMCs cultured with SARS-CoV-2 spike peptides, taken before COVID-19 vaccination. This rearrangement joins TRBV10-1 to TRBJ1-1; unclear D gene. The CDR3 DNA follows: TGCGCCAGCAGTGCCGAGGGTTGGTCTGAAGCTTTCTTT. Translating it yields CASSAEGWSEAFF.